A selection of T cell receptor beta chains follows, all from one sample in a study of T cells after yellow fever vaccination. TCRdb ran MiXCR on the 5' RACE reads and lists one entry per CDR3 protein. The table includes 250,000 to 300,000 distinct CDR3 sequences, 8.7% detected once. The sample here was CD4+ T cells sorted from PBMCs, taken 5 days after the yellow fever booster vaccination. These receptors all stem from a man younger than 35 who received the YFV17D yellow fever vaccine. CDR3s include the opening cysteine and the closing phenylalanine or tryptophan. A D gene is named only where the DNA matches it firmly. Clone size is stated in some rows and not others, as once, few, many or a class when expanded.

size	V	D	J	CDR3	DNA
-	TRBV18	-	TRBJ1-3	CASSPLRGDSGNTIYF	TGTGCCAGCTCACCCCTCAGGGGCGACTCTGGAAACACCATATATTTT
-	TRBV12-3/TRBV12-4	TRBD2	TRBJ2-1	CASSLEGTSFYNEQFF	TGTGCCAGCAGTTTAGAAGGGACTAGCTTCTACAATGAGCAGTTCTTC
-	TRBV9	-	TRBJ2-5	CASSVAAGETQYF	TGTGCCAGCAGCGTAGCAGCGGGAGAGACCCAGTACTTC
few	TRBV5-1	-	TRBJ1-4	CASSFGSDLRNEKLFF	TGCGCCAGCAGCTTTGGGAGCGACTTACGTAATGAAAAACTGTTTTTT
few	TRBV6-2/TRBV6-3	-	TRBJ1-5	CASGEGPQHF	TGTGCCAGCGGGGAGGGACCCCAGCATTTT
few	TRBV28	-	TRBJ1-2	CASSFSAGAGYGYTF	TGTGCCAGCAGTTTCTCGGCGGGGGCCGGCTATGGCTACACCTTC
-	TRBV5-1	TRBD1	TRBJ1-2	CASSLTPDRGKVYGYTF	TGCGCCAGCAGCTTAACCCCTGACAGGGGGAAGGTCTATGGCTACACCTTC
many	TRBV7-2	TRBD2	TRBJ2-3	CASSLTAGGLYF	TGTGCCAGCAGCCTTACCGCGGGGGGTCTGTATTTT
-	TRBV4-2	-	TRBJ1-2	CASSPRDAGGDGYTF	TGTGCCAGCAGCCCTCGGGACGCGGGTGGCGATGGCTACACCTTC
-	TRBV20-1	TRBD1	TRBJ1-1	CSAYRGVVTEAFF	TGCAGTGCGTACAGGGGTGTTGTGACTGAAGCTTTCTTT
-	TRBV4-3	-	TRBJ2-1	CASSQEGAAYNEQFF	TGCGCCAGCAGCCAAGAGGGGGCAGCATACAATGAGCAGTTCTTC
few	TRBV6-1	-	TRBJ2-1	CASSEATGHNEQFF	TGTGCCAGCAGTGAAGCAACAGGACACAATGAGCAGTTCTTC
-	TRBV2	-	TRBJ1-3	CASSVSGNTIYF	TGTGCCAGCAGTGTTAGCGGAAACACCATATATTTT
few	TRBV10-2	-	TRBJ1-3	CASLKGGSGNTIYF	TGCGCCAGCCTAAAAGGGGGATCTGGAAACACCATATATTTT
-	TRBV14	-	TRBJ2-3	CASSGLGARADTQYF	TGTGCCAGCAGTGGCCTTGGGGCCAGGGCAGATACGCAGTATTTT
few	TRBV2	-	TRBJ1-2	CASSARTAIIDGYTF	TGTGCCAGCAGCGCAAGGACAGCGATAATCGATGGCTACACCTTC
-	TRBV18	TRBD1	TRBJ2-1	CASSFTGVNEQFF	TGTGCCAGCTCATTTACAGGGGTCAATGAGCAGTTCTTC